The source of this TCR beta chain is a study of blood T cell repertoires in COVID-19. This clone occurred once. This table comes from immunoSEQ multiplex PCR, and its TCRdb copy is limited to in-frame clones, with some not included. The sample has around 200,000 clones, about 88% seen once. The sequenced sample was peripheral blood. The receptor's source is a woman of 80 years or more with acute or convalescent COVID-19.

The CDR3: CASSPGSYQPQHF. DNA of the CDR3: TGTGCCAGCAGCCCAGGATCCTATCAGCCCCAGCATTTT. The gene calls are TRBV28 and TRBJ1-5; D gene uncertain. Germline assignment: CDR1 MDHEN and CDR2 SYDVKM. The CDR3 is made up of 13 amino acids. V shed 6 bases and J shed 5 bases, with 11 bases lying between them.